This T cell receptor beta chain was sequenced for a study of control samples from healthy donors and cancer patients. This clone was recorded only once. Germline V gene data show CDR1 as SGHRS and CDR2 as YFSETQ. This CDR3 contains 16 residues. V was pared by 4 bases and J by 0 bases, with 14 bases between. The repertoire was sequenced with immunoSEQ multiplex PCR; TCRdb's copy has only in-frame clones and lacks some. The sample shows some 150,000 clones, around 96% of them seen only once. Sequencing was performed on blood. This TCR was recovered from a woman aged 25 to 39 in good health. The chain links TRBV5-1 to TRBJ1-3, with D unresolved. The CDR3 region is CASSPLPESSGNTIYF. The CDR3 nucleotides read TGCGCCAGCAGCCCCCTACCCGAAAGCTCTGGAAACACCATATATTTT. The full variable domain, with the rest looked up from reference TRBV5-1 and TRBJ1-3, is KAGVTQTPRYLIKTRGQQVTLSCSPISGHRSVSWYQQTPGQGLQFLFEYFSETQRNKGNFPGRFSGRQFSNSRSEMNVSTLELGDSALYLCASSPLPESSGNTIYFGEGSWLTVV.